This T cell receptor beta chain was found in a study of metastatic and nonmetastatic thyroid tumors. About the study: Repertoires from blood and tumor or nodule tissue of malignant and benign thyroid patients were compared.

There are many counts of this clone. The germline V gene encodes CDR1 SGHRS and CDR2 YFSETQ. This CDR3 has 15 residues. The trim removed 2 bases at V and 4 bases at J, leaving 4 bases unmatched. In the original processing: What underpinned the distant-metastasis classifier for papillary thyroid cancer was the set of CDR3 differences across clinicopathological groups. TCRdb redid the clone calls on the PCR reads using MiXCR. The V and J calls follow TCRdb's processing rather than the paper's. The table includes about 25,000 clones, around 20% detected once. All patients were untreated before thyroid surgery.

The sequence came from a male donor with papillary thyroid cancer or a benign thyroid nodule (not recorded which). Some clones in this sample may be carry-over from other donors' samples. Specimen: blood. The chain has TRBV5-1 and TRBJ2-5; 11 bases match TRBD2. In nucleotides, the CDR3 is TGCGCCAGCAGCTTCGGGACTAGCGGAGCAGAGACCCAGTACTTC. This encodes CASSFGTSGAETQYF.